This TCR beta chain was sequenced for a study of Ad26.COV2.S vaccination and SARS-CoV-2 variants. As to this clone: Its antigen remains unidentified.

TCRdb's copy holds only in-frame clones and misses some; the assay was immunoSEQ multiplex PCR. The repertoire holds 440,000 or so clones, with 80% to 95% as singletons. Whole-study results and caveats: Vaccine recipients and placebo recipients showed similar non-spike TCR breadth. Following vaccination, spike-specific CD8+ and CD4+ T cell responses reportedly exhibited substantial breadth. Total responses of T cells may have been underestimated by the analyses of TCR breadth and depth.

The CDR3 spans 13 residues. Trimming took 5 bases from V and 5 from J; bases not matched to a gene: 5. The treatment here: roughly 20 received Ad26.COV2.S at low or high dose, single or two shots; 5 received placebo; per-sample allocation not given. Sampling occurred on day 63 after the first vaccine or placebo injection. An Ad26 vector expressing Wuhan-strain SARS-CoV-2 spike served as the vaccine. The sequencing used peripheral blood, collected in a trial of Ad26.COV2.S vaccine versus placebo. This chain connects TRBV12-3 or TRBV12-4 to TRBJ1-2, with TRBD1 matching over 7 bases. The receptor comes from a person between 18 and 59 years old who received the Ad26.COV2.S COVID-19 vaccine or a placebo. The CDR3 loop is CASSPDRTYGYTF. The CDR3 region has the DNA TGTGCCAGCAGTCCGGACAGGACATATGGCTACACCTTC.